A single sample gave rise to the 20 T cell receptor beta chains below, sequenced in a study of blood T cell repertoires in COVID-19 (dated by TCRdb to 2018 to 2020). The library was produced with the immunoSEQ multiplex PCR assay. TCRdb took over this immuneACCESS table, retaining in-frame rearrangements with V and J assigned. Such tables are incomplete; in checked studies, under half of the missing clones stem from an unresolved V gene, and the remainder is unexplained. This sample gives roughly 51,000 clones in total; roughly 84% of them show up just once. The biggest ten clones account for 6% to 7% of the sample. Material for sequencing was peripheral blood. All receptors come from a man aged 45-60 years with active COVID-19.

This clone was picked up one time. The chain carries TRBV19 and TRBJ2-3, with 11 bases that match TRBD2. Germline V gene sequence: CDR1 LNHDA, CDR2 SQIVND (reference sequence). V was pared by 5 bases and J by 6 bases, with 13 bases of the junction left unmatched. This CDR3 is 17 amino acids long. The CDR3, as DNA: TGTGCCAGTAGTCTATTCTCGCTAGCGGGAGGAACCGATACGCAGTATTTT. Protein product: CASSLFSLAGGTDTQYF.

This clone was detected once. CDR3 sequence: CSVRQGSSYEQYF. The CDR3, as DNA: TGCAGCGTTCGACAGGGCTCCTCCTACGAGCAGTACTTC. The chain joins TRBV29-1 to TRBJ2-7; 7 bases agree with TRBD1. Germline V gene lookup returns CDR1 SQVTM and CDR2 ANQGSEA. V shed 5 bases, J shed 0 bases, and the junction held 4 bases outside the gene matches. The CDR3 runs 13 residues.

The V gene is TRBV2, the J gene TRBJ2-1; 8 nucleotides line up with TRBD2. The CDR3 length is 14 residues. Trimming removed 6 bases from V and 2 bases from J; junction bases left unmatched: 3. Germline CDR1 reads SNHLY; CDR2 reads FYNNEI. CDR3 protein: CASRSGGAYNEQFF. The DNA for the CDR3 is TGTGCCAGCAGATCGGGAGGGGCCTACAATGAGCAGTTCTTC.

The gene calls are TRBV5-1 and TRBJ2-3; 7 bases align to TRBD1. The CDR3 extends over 17 amino acids. Germline lookup yields CDR1 SGHRS and CDR2 YFSETQ. The V gene end was trimmed by 4 bases and the J gene end by 6 bases; junction bases not matched to a gene: 17. This chain's CDR3 is CASSRPGVGGGGDTQYF. The CDR3 bases are TGCGCCAGCAGCCGCCCCGGGGTAGGGGGCGGCGGGGATACGCAGTATTTT.

The chain recombines TRBV18 with TRBJ1-3, with D unresolved. With 3 bases removed from V and 0 bases from J, the gap between germline ends came to 9 bases. Per the germline V gene, CDR1 is KGHSH and CDR2 is LQKENI. The CDR3 extends over 15 amino acids. The CDR3 DNA reads as TGTGCCAGCTCACCGTCTGGGAGCTCTGGAAACACCATATATTTT. It yields the protein CASSPSGSSGNTIYF.

This chain uses TRBV12-3 or TRBV12-4 with TRBJ1-5, with TRBD1 as a possible D gene (5 bases). This CDR3 contains 13 residues. The V gene lost 6 bases and the J gene lost 4 bases, with 10 bases spanning the gap. As DNA, the CDR3 is TGTGCCAGCAGGCTACAGGAAAATCAGCCCCAGCATTTT. Amino acid sequence: CASRLQENQPQHF.

The chain carries TRBV5-1 and TRBJ2-2; TRBD1 is a possible D gene (5 bases). Germline V gene lookup returns CDR1 SGHRS and CDR2 YFSETQ. Deletions cut 0 bases from V and 7 bases from J, with 7 bases between. The CDR3 is 13 amino acids. DNA of the CDR3: TGCGCCAGCAGCTTGGGGGGCGACGGGGAGCTGTTTTTT. Translation: CASSLGGDGELFF.

This clone was seen only a few times. The V call is TRBV10-3, the J call TRBJ2-2; 8 bases line up with TRBD2. The germline CDR1 and CDR2 sequences are ENHRY and SYGVKD. The ends lost 4 bases at V and 5 bases at J; junction bases unmatched: 0. There are 13 residues in the CDR3. The CDR3 region has the DNA TGTGCCATCAGTGTAGCGGGAACCGGGGAGCTGTTTTTT. This sequence encodes CAISVAGTGELFF.

This sequence joins TRBV7-2 and TRBJ1-2; 9 nucleotides align to TRBD1. CDR1 SGHTA and CDR2 FQGNSA come from the germline V gene. The CDR3 loop spans 15 amino acids. V was pared by 2 bases and J by 9 bases, with 10 bases of the junction left unmatched. CDR3 sequence: CASSLTWTGAESYTF. CDR3 in DNA: TGTGCCAGCAGCTTAACGTGGACAGGGGCGGAGAGCTACACCTTC.

The J gene is TRBJ2-7, the V gene TRBV5-1, with TRBD2 matching over 12 bases. J gave up 4 bases and V 0 bases, and 11 bases lay outside the gene matches. This CDR3 contains 18 residues. In germline, CDR1 is SGHRS, CDR2 YFSETQ. The CDR3 reads CASSLGTSGRRVGYEQYF. The CDR3 region has the DNA TGCGCCAGCAGCTTGGGCACTAGCGGGAGGAGGGTCGGATACGAGCAGTACTTC. Full variable domain (missing parts from reference TRBV5-1 and TRBJ2-7): KAGVTQTPRYLIKTRGQQVTLSCSPISGHRSVSWYQQTPGQGLQFLFEYFSETQRNKGNFPGRFSGRQFSNSRSEMNVSTLELGDSALYLCASSLGTSGRRVGYEQYFGPGTRLTVT.

The CDR3 DNA reads as TGTGCCAGCGGACGGGATGTCAATGAAAAACTGTTTTTT. Translation gives CASGRDVNEKLFF. The chain has TRBV5-8 and TRBJ1-4; no clear D. From germline, CDR1 is SGHTS and CDR2 YDEGEE. The V end lost 7 bases, the J end lost 5 bases, and 12 bases lay between the germline ends. The CDR3 runs to 13 residues.

The gene calls are TRBV11-2 and TRBJ2-2; TRBD2 aligns across 8 bases. With 5 bases clipped from V and 0 bases from J, the junction kept 5 bases outside the gene matches. CDR3 length: 16 amino acids. Germline V gene sequence: CDR1 SGHAT, CDR2 FQNNGV. The CDR3 reads CASSPTSGANTGELFF. The CDR3 DNA reads as TGTGCCAGCAGCCCCACTAGCGGAGCGAACACCGGGGAGCTGTTTTTT.

The rearrangement uses TRBV7-2 and TRBJ2-2; a possible D gene is TRBD2 (6 bases). Deletions cut 0 bases from V and 0 bases from J, with 8 bases between. This CDR3 is built from 16 residues. CDR1 and CDR2 from the germline V gene are SGHTA and FQGNSA. This CDR3 is CASSLASGANTGELFF. As DNA, the CDR3 is TGTGCCAGCAGCTTAGCTAGCGGAGCGAACACCGGGGAGCTGTTTTTT.

The chain is built from TRBV19 and TRBJ1-5; a weak D match, TRBD1 (5 bases). Looked up from germline, CDR1 is LNHDA and CDR2 is SQIVND (reference sequence). Trimming left V 1 base short and J 4 bases short, with 11 bases between. This CDR3 is 15 amino acids long. CDR3 region: CASSIVGGRNQPQHF. The DNA for the CDR3 is TGTGCCAGTAGTATAGTGGGGGGTAGGAATCAGCCCCAGCATTTT.

This clone appeared a single time. The chain combines TRBV29-1 with TRBJ1-5, with a possible D match to TRBD1 (5 bases). The CDR3 consists of 15 residues. V dropped 6 bases and J dropped 2 bases, with 17 bases sitting between them. Germline V CDR1 and CDR2: SQVTM, ANQGSEA. The CDR3 loop is CSVGEGLLGNQPQHF. CDR3 nucleotide sequence: TGCAGCGTAGGGGAGGGGCTTTTGGGCAATCAGCCCCAGCATTTT.

CDR3 amino acids: CASSFLAGGPQEQYF. CDR3 sequence (DNA): TGCGCCAGCAGCTTTTTAGCGGGGGGGCCTCAAGAGCAGTACTTC. The chain has TRBV5-1 and TRBJ2-7, with TRBD2 matching over 11 bases. CDR1 and CDR2 from the germline V gene are SGHRS and YFSETQ. The CDR3 spans 15 residues. The V and J ends lost 2 bases and 7 bases, in that order; junction bases with no gene match: 8.

The V and J genes are TRBV3-1 (or the pseudogene TRBV3-2) and TRBJ2-1; maybe TRBD2 (5 bases). The germline gives CDR1 LGHDT, CDR2 YNNKEL (reference sequence). The CDR3 is made up of 15 amino acids. The V gene lost 4 bases and the J gene lost 8 bases, with 18 bases spanning the gap. The CDR3 DNA is TGTGCCAGCAGCCGATCAGCCCGGGGTGTCGATGAGCAGTTCTTC. It is translated as CASSRSARGVDEQFF.

V gene TRBV19 combines with J gene TRBJ1-1, with D perhaps matching TRBD1 (5 bases). The CDR3 contains 15 residues. V gave up 5 bases and J gave up 2 bases, with 15 bases separating them. Germline lookup yields CDR1 LNHDA and CDR2 SQIVND (reference sequence). The CDR3: CASSASWGGNTEAFF. CDR3 nucleotides: TGTGCCAGTAGTGCCTCCTGGGGGGGAAACACTGAAGCTTTCTTT. The variable domain in full, completed from reference TRBV19 and TRBJ1-1, reads DGGITQSPKYLFRKEGQNVTLSCEQNLNHDAMYWYRQDPGQGLRLIYYSQIVNDFQKGDIAEGYSVSREKKESFPLTVTSAQKNPTAFYLCASSASWGGNTEAFFGQGTRLTVV.

The DNA for the CDR3 is TGTGCCAGCAGCGTAGGCGGCGGGGGCACAGATACGCAGTATTTT. It codes for CASSVGGGGTDTQYF. J is TRBJ2-3 and V is TRBV9; weak D call: TRBD2 (6 bases). V dropped 0 bases and J dropped 1 base, with 9 bases sitting between them. The CDR3 consists of 15 residues. Germline CDR1 is SGDLS and CDR2 is YYNGEE.

This clone was recorded only once. The rearrangement links TRBV5-1 to TRBJ2-7; tentative D call: TRBD2 (5 bases). CDR1 SGHRS and CDR2 YFSETQ come from the germline V gene. The ends were cut back, 4 bases at V and 0 bases at J, with 8 bases in the middle. The CDR3 consists of 13 residues. The DNA for the CDR3 is TGCGCCAGCAGCGTCGGGAACTCCTACGAGCAGTACTTC. Amino acid sequence: CASSVGNSYEQYF.